This TCR beta chain was profiled in a study of cytomegalovirus exposure and HLA in healthy donors. Trimming took 0 bases from V and 6 from J; bases not matched to a gene: 14. From germline, CDR1 is SGHRS and CDR2 YFSETQ. The CDR3 contains 18 residues. This clone was detected a few times. The antigen remains undetermined. Findings of the study overall: In a later analysis, V- and J-gene trimming of beta chains associated with a DCLRE1C missense variant, replicated independently.

PCR involved 60 Vbeta and 13 Jbeta primers. Libraries were prepared by immunoSEQ multiplex PCR; TCRdb keeps only in-frame clonotypes and omits some of them. The data hold about 180,000 clones, with 77% observed a single time. The chain recombines TRBV5-1 with TRBJ2-7, with TRBD2 identical over 11 bases. Material for sequencing was PBMCs. This TCR derives from a woman aged 60-75 years in good health and CMV-seropositive. DNA for the CDR3: TGCGCCAGCAGCTTGGAATATCGGACTAGCGGGTTAGCGTTCGAGCAGTACTTC. Protein sequence: CASSLEYRTSGLAFEQYF.